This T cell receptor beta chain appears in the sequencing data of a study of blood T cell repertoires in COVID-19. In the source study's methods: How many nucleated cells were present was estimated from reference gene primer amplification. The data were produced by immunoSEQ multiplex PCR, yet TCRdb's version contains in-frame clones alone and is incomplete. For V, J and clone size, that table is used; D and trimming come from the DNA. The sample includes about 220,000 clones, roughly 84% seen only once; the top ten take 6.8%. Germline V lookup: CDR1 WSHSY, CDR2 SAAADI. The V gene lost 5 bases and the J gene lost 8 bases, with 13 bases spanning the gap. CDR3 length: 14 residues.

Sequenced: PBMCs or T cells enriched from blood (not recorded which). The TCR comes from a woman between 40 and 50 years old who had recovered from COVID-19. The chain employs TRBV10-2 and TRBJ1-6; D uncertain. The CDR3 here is CASSQAVGYSPLHF. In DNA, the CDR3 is TGCGCCAGCAGTCAAGCGGTGGGATATTCACCCCTCCACTTT.